This entry features one TCR beta chain sequence. The antigen remains unidentified. Enrolled hyperthyroidism patients had a new diagnosis, a duration under 2 months, and an age of 18 to 65. The diagnosis was founded upon clinical symptoms, serum thyroxine, TRAb, thyroid ultrasound and orbital computed tomography. Amplified TCR beta CDR3 regions were obtained using RNA transcripts as template. The first round was an RT-PCR with HTBI primers, and the second round was a multiplex PCR. A single record per CDR3 protein comes from TCRdb applying MiXCR to the multiplex PCR reads. The sample yields about 500,000 distinct CDR3 sequences, roughly 40% seen once. The data originate from a study of Graves' ophthalmopathy and Graves' hyperthyroidism. Study observations and caveats: Blood samples also showed most expanded thyroid clonotypes exceeding 0.001 frequency.

Looked up from germline, CDR1 is SNHLY and CDR2 is FYNNEI. The CDR3 has 14 residues. V lost 3 bases and J lost 7, with 16 bases in between. The chain employs TRBV2 and TRBJ2-7; D possibly corresponds to TRBD1 (5 bases). The sequence came from an adult man with Graves' hyperthyroidism. The sequenced material came from peripheral blood or thyroid tissue (not recorded which). CDR3: CASSDGPGRFEQYF. The CDR3 region has the DNA TGTGCCAGCAGTGATGGTCCAGGGCGATTTGAGCAGTACTTC.